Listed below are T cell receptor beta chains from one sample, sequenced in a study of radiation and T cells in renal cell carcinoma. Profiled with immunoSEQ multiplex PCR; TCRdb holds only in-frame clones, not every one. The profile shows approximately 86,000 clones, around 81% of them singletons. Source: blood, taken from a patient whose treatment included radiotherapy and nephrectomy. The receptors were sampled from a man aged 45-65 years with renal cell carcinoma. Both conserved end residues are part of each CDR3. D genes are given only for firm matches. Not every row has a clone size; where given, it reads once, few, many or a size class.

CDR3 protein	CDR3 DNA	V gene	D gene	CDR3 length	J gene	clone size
CASSAEQGYEQYF	TGTGCCAGCAGCGCAGAGCAGGGCTACGAGCAGTACTTC	TRBV7-8	.	13	TRBJ2-7	few
CASSLARDSGSGELFF	TGCGCCAGCAGCTTGGCCAGGGATAGCGGGAGCGGGGAGCTGTTTTTT	TRBV5-1	TRBD2	16	TRBJ2-2	.
CASSVDYVTSTDTQYF	TGTGCCAGCAGCGTAGACTACGTAACTAGCACAGATACGCAGTATTTT	TRBV9	.	16	TRBJ2-3	.
CASSVRGLSYNEQFF	TGTGCCAGCAGCGTAAGGGGTCTCTCCTACAATGAGCAGTTCTTC	TRBV9	.	15	TRBJ2-1	.
CASSFPGGAADTQYF	TGTGCCAGCAGCTTCCCAGGGGGCGCGGCAGATACGCAGTATTTT	TRBV7-9	TRBD1	15	TRBJ2-3	.
CASSIFTGLNEKLFF	TGTGCCAGTAGTATTTTTACAGGCTTAAATGAAAAACTGTTTTTT	TRBV19	.	15	TRBJ1-4	.
CASSVDPAGANTGELFF	TGTGCCAGCAGCGTAGACCCAGCGGGGGCGAACACCGGGGAGCTGTTTTTT	TRBV9	TRBD2	17	TRBJ2-2	.
CASSQFSGNTEAFF	TGTGCCAGCAGCCAGTTCTCAGGGAACACTGAAGCTTTCTTT	TRBV16	.	14	TRBJ1-1	.
CASSDYVEQFF	TGTGCCAGCAGCGACTATGTTGAGCAGTTCTTC	TRBV6-1	.	11	TRBJ2-1	once
CASSSRGPDEAFF	TGTGCCAGCAGCTCCAGAGGGCCAGATGAAGCTTTCTTT	TRBV7-9	.	13	TRBJ1-1	many
CASSLSGGVFMNTEAFF	TGTGCCAGCAGCTTATCAGGGGGCGTTTTCATGAACACTGAAGCTTTCTTT	TRBV11-2	TRBD1	17	TRBJ1-1	.